The 31 T cell receptor beta chains in this list originate from one sample, sequenced in a study of cytomegalovirus exposure and HLA in healthy donors. The PCR had 60 Vbeta and 13 Jbeta primers. Only in-frame clones appear in the TCRdb table, and some are missing; sequencing was by immunoSEQ multiplex PCR. The data contain around 62,000 clones, approximately 71% of them singletons. Sequencing input: PBMCs. These receptors originate from a man aged 55 to 69 in good health and CMV-seropositive.

The gene calls are TRBV27 and TRBJ2-5, with 12 bases lining up with TRBD1. Germline values: CDR1 MNHEY, CDR2 SMNVEV (reference sequence). V lost 0 bases and J lost 7; bases outside the gene matches: 9. This CDR3 spans 17 amino acids. The CDR3 DNA is TGTGCCAGCAGTTTATCGTGGGACAGGGGGCCGAGAGGGACCCAGTACTTC. Translating gives CASSLSWDRGPRGTQYF.

This clone occurred a few times. The chain is built from TRBV2 and TRBJ2-1, with D possibly being TRBD2 (5 bases). The CDR3 runs to 13 residues. CDR1 and CDR2 (germline): SNHLY, FYNNEI. Trimming cost V 7 bases and J 4 bases, with 11 bases left between them. CDR3 in amino acids: CASTPDLYNEQFF. In DNA, the CDR3 is TGTGCCAGCACCCCGGACTTATACAATGAGCAGTTCTTC.

This clone appeared a few times. The chain carries TRBV5-6 and TRBJ1-2; 9 bases are a match to TRBD1. The CDR3 runs 15 residues. V lost 3 bases to trimming and J lost 5 bases; unmatched junction nucleotides: 8. From germline, CDR1 is SGHDT and CDR2 YYEEEE. The CDR3 coding sequence is TGTGCCAGCAGCTCCCGGGACAGGGATCGATATGGCTACACCTTC. It is translated as CASSSRDRDRYGYTF.

The gene calls are TRBV29-1 and TRBJ1-5; D ambiguous. Trimming pared 4 bases from V and 3 bases from J, leaving 7 bases between. Germline CDR1 and CDR2: SQVTM and ANQGSEA. The CDR3 totals 12 residues. CDR3 sequence: CSVASVNQPQHF. The CDR3 nucleotides read TGCAGCGTTGCCAGCGTCAATCAGCCCCAGCATTTT.

This clone was observed a handful of times. The chain has TRBV9 and TRBJ2-2, with D maybe TRBD2 (5 bases). This CDR3 comprises 16 residues. The germline V and J ends were trimmed by 0 bases and 5 bases, with 14 bases remaining between them. Germline loops: CDR1 SGDLS, CDR2 YYNGEE. The CDR3 nucleotides read TGTGCCAGCAGCGTAGCGGGATATAGGGTAACCGGGGAGCTGTTTTTT. It codes for CASSVAGYRVTGELFF.

V gene TRBV5-1 combines with J gene TRBJ2-3, with 9 bases that match TRBD2. The CDR3 covers 16 residues. With 4 bases clipped from V and 1 base from J, the junction kept 7 bases outside the gene matches. Germline lookup yields CDR1 SGHRS and CDR2 YFSETQ. The CDR3 loop reads CASSAGTSQRTDTQYF. The CDR3 DNA reads TGCGCCAGCAGCGCCGGGACTAGCCAACGCACAGATACGCAGTATTTT.

The V call is TRBV7-9, the J call TRBJ2-5; D is uncertain. V was pared by 1 base and J by 2 bases, with 5 bases between. The V gene's germline CDR1 is SEHNR and CDR2 FQNEAQ (reference sequence). The CDR3 length is 13 residues. CDR3 sequence (DNA): TGTGCCAGCAGCTTAGGCAGGCAAGAGACCCAGTACTTC. Translated, it gives CASSLGRQETQYF.

The CDR3 DNA sequence: TGTGCCAGCAGTTATGACAGGGCCTATGGCTACACCTTC. Protein product: CASSYDRAYGYTF. The V gene is TRBV6-5, the J gene TRBJ1-2, with 7 bases lining up with TRBD1. With V trimmed by 3 bases and J by 4 bases, 2 bases remained unmatched. The CDR3 sequence is 13 residues long. Germline V gives CDR1 MNHEY, CDR2 SVGAGI.

As to this clone: Additional DNA sequences in this sample encode the identical CDR3. The chain links TRBV5-1 to TRBJ2-7, with TRBD1 matching over 9 bases. The CDR3 runs to 14 residues. Germline CDR1 is SGHRS and CDR2 is YFSETQ. V was pared by 4 bases and J by 6 bases, with 8 bases of the junction left unmatched. CDR3 nucleotide sequence: TGCGCCAGCAGCCTAAGGACAGGGGACGGCGAGCAGTACTTC. It codes for CASSLRTGDGEQYF.

This chain links TRBV11-2 with TRBJ2-2; D may be TRBD2 (5 bases). The CDR3 extends over 14 amino acids. V lost 7 bases, J lost 6 bases, and 15 bases lay in between. Germline values: CDR1 SGHAT, CDR2 FQNNGV. CDR3 residues: CASTVYGSAGELFF. The DNA of the CDR3 is TGTGCCAGCACGGTTTATGGGAGCGCCGGGGAGCTGTTTTTT.

This clone was counted at least ten times. The rearrangement links TRBV11-2 to TRBJ2-2; 7 bases match TRBD1. The CDR3 spans 17 residues. The J segment lost 7 bases and the V segment lost 2 bases, leaving 13 bases of the junction unmatched. The germline gives CDR1 SGHAT, CDR2 FQNNGV. CDR3 DNA: TGTGCCAGCAGCTTACGACAGGGCACTCATCAGGACGGGGAGCTGTTTTTT. Its translation: CASSLRQGTHQDGELFF.

The sample holds one count of this clone. The genes are TRBV5-1 and TRBJ2-7; 8 nucleotides match TRBD2. J was trimmed by 6 bases and V by 2 bases; bases with no gene match: 10. CDR1 and CDR2 from the germline V gene are SGHRS and YFSETQ. This CDR3 contains 15 residues. The CDR3 region is CASSLITGGKGEQYF. The CDR3 DNA reads TGCGCCAGCAGCTTAATTACGGGGGGGAAGGGCGAGCAGTACTTC.

CDR3 residues: CASSLLAGVSYNEQFF. CDR3 DNA sequence: TGCGCCAGCAGCTTGCTGGCGGGAGTGTCCTACAATGAGCAGTTCTTC. The V gene is TRBV5-1, the J gene TRBJ2-1, with 7 nucleotides matching TRBD2. The J segment lost 1 base and the V segment lost 1 base, leaving 5 bases of the junction unmatched. The CDR3 totals 16 residues. Germline CDR1 SGHRS, CDR2 YFSETQ.

This sequence joins TRBV7-9 and TRBJ2-1, with 12 bases matching TRBD2. The CDR3 runs to 15 residues. Germline CDR1 reads SEHNR; CDR2 reads FQNEAQ (reference sequence). The trim removed 5 bases at V and 9 bases at J, leaving 8 bases unmatched. The CDR3 spells CASSVELAGGREQFF. DNA for the CDR3: TGTGCCAGCAGCGTCGAGCTAGCGGGAGGGCGTGAGCAGTTCTTC. Looking up the rest from reference TRBV7-9 and TRBJ2-1 gives the full variable domain: DTGVSQNPRHKITKRGQNVTFRCDPISEHNRLYWYRQTLGQGPEFLTYFQNEAQLEKSRLLSDRFSAERPKGSFSTLEIQRTEQGDSAMYLCASSVELAGGREQFFGPGTRLTVL.

The V gene is TRBV18, the J gene TRBJ2-1, with D uncertain. Trimming took off 3 bases at V and 5 bases at J, with 17 bases between the two ends. The germline V gene has CDR1 KGHSH and CDR2 LQKENI. The CDR3 contains 16 residues. The CDR3 spells CASSPNLDRRNNEQFF. DNA of the CDR3: TGTGCCAGCTCACCTAATCTAGACCGACGAAACAATGAGCAGTTCTTC.

The sample holds one count of this clone. This chain connects TRBV6-6 to TRBJ2-3, with 7 bases matching TRBD2. This CDR3 has 14 residues. CDR1 is MNHNY, CDR2 SVGAGI, per germline (reference sequence). Unmatched junction bases numbered 5, after V lost 8 bases and J lost 0 bases. The CDR3 loop reads CASWDSGSTDTQYF. DNA of the CDR3: TGTGCCAGCTGGGATAGCGGGAGCACAGATACGCAGTATTTT.

The chain recombines TRBV9 with TRBJ2-7; 8 bases map to TRBD2. This CDR3 comprises 15 residues. Per germline, CDR1 SGDLS and CDR2 YYNGEE. The trim removed 2 bases at V and 2 bases at J, leaving 6 bases unmatched. The CDR3 protein is CASSVGAGEAYEQYF. The CDR3, as DNA: TGTGCCAGCAGCGTTGGAGCGGGAGAGGCCTACGAGCAGTACTTC.

The chain carries TRBV12-5 and TRBJ2-7; 9 bases map to TRBD1. The CDR3 extends over 16 amino acids. Trimming cost V 1 base and J 0 bases; bases outside gene matches: 4. Germline V CDR1 and CDR2: LGHNT, FRNRAP. CDR3 residues: CASGLAWDRASYEQYF. DNA for the CDR3: TGTGCTAGTGGTTTGGCGTGGGACAGGGCCTCCTACGAGCAGTACTTC.

The table lists this clone with a few counts. The rearrangement uses TRBV7-6 and TRBJ2-2; D might be TRBD2 (5 bases). Germline V gene sequence: CDR1 SGHVS, CDR2 FNYEAQ. This CDR3 spans 15 amino acids. V lost 4 bases to trimming and J lost 5 bases, with 14 bases between them. CDR3 in DNA: TGTGCCAGCAGCTCCCAGAAGGGAGAAACCGGGGAGCTGTTTTTT. This gives the protein CASSSQKGETGELFF.

This chain joins TRBV6-1 and TRBJ1-4, with TRBD1 matching over 8 bases. The germline CDR1 and CDR2 sequences are MNHNS and SASEGT. There are 13 residues in the CDR3. Unmatched junction bases numbered 6, after V lost 8 bases and J lost 7 bases. CDR3: CASRRGQGEKLFF. CDR3 nucleotide sequence: TGTGCCAGCCGCAGGGGGCAAGGTGAAAAACTGTTTTTT.

Only one count was recorded for this clone. The chain employs TRBV25-1 and TRBJ1-3; D unclear. This CDR3 comprises 14 residues. Per germline, CDR1 MGHDK and CDR2 SYGVNS. Trimming took 1 base from V and 0 from J, leaving 4 bases between them. The CDR3 DNA is TGTGCCAGCAGTGAATTTCTCTCTGGAAACACCATATATTTT. Its protein product is CASSEFLSGNTIYF. The variable domain in full, completed from reference TRBV25-1 and TRBJ1-3, reads EADIYQTPRYLVIGTGKKITLECSQTMGHDKMYWYQQDPGMELHLIHYSYGVNSTEKGDLSSESTVSRIRTEHFPLTLESARPSHTSQYLCASSEFLSGNTIYFGEGSWLTVV.

There are a few counts of this clone. The chain carries TRBV6-1 and TRBJ2-2; D is unresolved. There are 16 residues in the CDR3. Germline CDR1 MNHNS, CDR2 SASEGT. Trimming stripped 3 bases from V and 0 bases from J, with 11 bases between. The CDR3 is CASSDVRRSNTGELFF. The CDR3 bases are TGTGCCAGCAGTGATGTGCGGCGATCGAACACCGGGGAGCTGTTTTTT.

The chain recombines TRBV6-5 with TRBJ1-1; D possibly corresponds to TRBD1 (6 bases). Germline-derived CDR1 and CDR2 are MNHEY and SVGAGI. CDR3 length: 14 amino acids. The V and J ends lost 1 base and 10 bases respectively, with 16 bases between them. The CDR3 coding sequence is TGTGCCAGCAGTTACTTGCAGGGGAGTTTTGGAGCTTTCTTT. Its translation: CASSYLQGSFGAFF.

V usage is TRBV6-5 and J usage is TRBJ2-7, with 11 bases aligning to TRBD1. In germline, CDR1 is MNHEY, CDR2 SVGAGI. Trimming cost V 2 bases and J 6 bases; bases outside gene matches: 6. The CDR3 has 15 amino acids. Here the CDR3 reads CASSYGTGGVSEQYF. The CDR3 coding sequence is TGTGCCAGCAGTTACGGGACAGGGGGTGTTAGCGAGCAGTACTTC.

The sample holds a few counts of this clone. This chain joins TRBV5-1 and TRBJ2-1, with 7 bases identical to TRBD1. The CDR3 consists of 17 residues. Trimming at V came to 4 bases and at J to 2 bases, leaving 12 bases not matched to a gene. CDR1 and CDR2 (germline): SGHRS, YFSETQ. CDR3 region: CASSTEQGQFPYNEQFF. CDR3 DNA sequence: TGCGCCAGCAGCACAGAACAGGGGCAGTTTCCCTACAATGAGCAGTTCTTC.

The chain joins TRBV4-1 to TRBJ2-5; a possible D gene is TRBD2 (5 bases). Deletions cut 1 base from V and 8 bases from J, with 5 bases between. CDR3 length: 11 amino acids. Per germline, CDR1 MGHRA and CDR2 YSYEKL. CDR3 sequence (DNA): TGCGCCAGCAGCCAAGGGACTACCCAGTACTTC. Protein: CASSQGTTQYF.

The V and J genes are TRBV6-5 and TRBJ2-5; 8 nucleotides align to TRBD1. The CDR3 has 15 amino acids. With 0 bases clipped from V and 6 bases from J, the junction kept 6 bases outside the gene matches. Germline loops: CDR1 MNHEY, CDR2 SVGAGI. CDR3 sequence (DNA): TGTGCCAGCAGTTACTCGGCAGGGGGCTGGAAGACCCAGTACTTC. This translates into CASSYSAGGWKTQYF.

The sample holds a few counts of this clone. The V call is TRBV6-5, the J call TRBJ2-2, with 10 bases lining up with TRBD2. Looked up from germline, CDR1 is MNHEY and CDR2 is SVGAGI. J gave up 4 bases and V 5 bases, and 1 base lay outside the gene matches. The CDR3 extends over 14 amino acids. CDR3 bases: TGTGCCAGCAGTGCTAGCGGGAGCACCGGGGAGCTGTTTTTT. Its translation is CASSASGSTGELFF.

This clone has just a few counts. The V call is TRBV25-1, the J call TRBJ1-2; D remains unclear. The CDR3 is made up of 13 amino acids. Germline assignment: CDR1 MGHDK and CDR2 SYGVNS. The V and J ends lost 2 bases and 2 bases respectively, with 6 bases between them. CDR3: CASSESKNYGYTF. CDR3 bases: TGTGCCAGCAGTGAAAGCAAGAACTATGGCTACACCTTC.

The CDR3 region has the DNA TGTGCCACCCAGCGGGAGGCACTCTACGAGCAGTACTTC. It encodes CATQREALYEQYF. This rearrangement joins TRBV6-5 to TRBJ2-5, with TRBD2 identical over 9 bases. The DNA end is a closer match to TRBJ2-7, so the J assignment may be wrong. The CDR3 spans 13 residues. Germline CDR1 reads MNHEY; CDR2 reads SVGAGI.

V is TRBV7-9 and J is TRBJ2-5, with no clear D. The CDR3 is made up of 14 amino acids. With 1 base removed from V and 2 bases from J, the gap between germline ends came to 8 bases. Germline CDR1 SEHNR, CDR2 FQNEAQ (reference sequence). The CDR3 here is CASSLGVAQETQYF. In DNA form, the CDR3 reads TGTGCCAGCAGCTTAGGGGTAGCTCAAGAGACCCAGTACTTC. The whole variable domain, filled in from reference TRBV7-9 and TRBJ2-5, reads DTGVSQNPRHKITKRGQNVTFRCDPISEHNRLYWYRQTLGQGPEFLTYFQNEAQLEKSRLLSDRFSAERPKGSFSTLEIQRTEQGDSAMYLCASSLGVAQETQYFGPGTRLLVL.